A single T cell receptor beta chain is shown here with its context. The specificity of this receptor is unknown. One base away there is no much larger clone; base qualities are not given. The data derive from a study of T-cell memory formation after mild COVID-19 (TCRdb year 2021). General notes on the study: TCR sequence clusters from the two donors were found to be largely donor specific. Longitudinal TCRalpha and TCRbeta repertoire sequencing tracked T-cell clones expanding and contracting after mild COVID-19 in two donors. Two young, previously healthy adult volunteers made up the cohort, one male and one female. Findings and caveats that apply to the study as a whole: Only two mild cases were covered by the study, and larger cohorts that include severe cases with pre-infection samples were considered necessary. The second-wave clones that peaked on day 37 were not confirmed to be SARS-CoV-2 specific. Contracting CD4+ clones appeared mostly in the CM and EM memory subsets, whereas CD8+ clones were enriched in EMRA. Some responding clones were detected in pre-infection memory, suggesting pre-existing cross-reactive memory T cells joined the SARS-CoV-2 response. Balanced CD4/CD8 phenotypes were observed for clones contracting from day 15 to 85, whereas a bias towards CD4+ was observed for a second wave of clones expanding from day 15 to 37.

The CDR3 spans 15 residues, from the cysteine through the phenylalanine. The only DNA kept is the CDR3, 45 bases in frame from the first base. Per the germline V gene, SGHAT is the CDR1 and FQNNGV is the CDR2. Ends trimmed: V by 3 bases, J by 4 bases; bases unmatched to a gene: 5. PBMCs were isolated by Ficoll-Paque density gradient centrifugation. The listed sequencing device is Illumina NovaSeq 6000. TCRalpha and TCRbeta cDNA libraries were built by 5'RACE with constant-segment primers, adding sample barcodes and unique molecular identifiers. RNA was extracted from every sample with Trizol reagent. Amplification of the libraries took two PCR steps, and the second step added a second sample barcode plus Illumina TruSeq adapters. Libraries were sequenced on an Illumina NovaSeq with 2 x 150 bp paired-end reads. Per the source publication's procedure: With migec v1.2.7, reads were demultiplexed and then collapsed into UMI-guided consensus sequences. Using mixcr v2.1.11, the UMI consensuses were aligned to TRA and TRB V and J templates and assembled into clonotypes. Expanded or contracted clonotypes were those called significant by both edgeR and NoisET, with noise models trained on biological replicates. For edgeR calls, the thresholds were a false discovery rate-adjusted p below 0.01 and a log2 fold-change of 1. As an exploratory analysis of dynamics, max-normalized trajectories of the 1000 most abundant clonotypes were examined by PCA with hierarchical clustering. Separately sequenced CD4+ and CD8+ repertoires were used to assign the CD4 or CD8 phenotype of responding clones. In-frame beta chains were kept once TCRdb had trimmed the public reads at Q25 with fastp and called clones with MiXCR. Entries that share a CDR3 protein sequence are merged under the most common genes and DNA. The V and J calls reflect TCRdb's pipeline rather than the authors' work. In all, the sample holds about 190,000 distinct CDR3 sequences, and 27% of those were seen once. The ten top clones hold 9.5% to 12% of the sample.

Sequencing was carried out using PBMCs or a T cell subset sorted from them (not recorded which). The receptor chain draws on TRBV11-2 and TRBJ2-2; 7 nucleotides in the junction match TRBD1. The sequence derives from an adult woman who had mild COVID-19 (a few samples of this study predate the infection). The sample titles of this study are shuffled in the database, so cell type and time point are left out; the donor was told from shared clones. The CDR3 protein: CASSLTGSFTGELFF. Here is the DNA: TGTGCCAGCAGCTTGACAGGGAGTTTCACCGGGGAGCTGTTTTTT.